This passage covers 32 T cell receptor beta chains from one sample sequenced in a study of T cells in Graves' hyperthyroidism and ophthalmopathy. Amplification yielded TCR beta CDR3 regions, with RNA transcripts as the source. The primer set for the first-round RT-PCR of the TCR CDR3 was HTBI. TCRdb independently ran MiXCR on the multiplex PCR reads; one entry per CDR3 protein. The table has hundreds of thousands of distinct CDR3 sequences, roughly a third seen once. Sequencing input: blood. The source of these receptors is a woman aged 40 to 50 with Graves' hyperthyroidism.

This clonotype was recorded once. The V and J genes are TRBV11-2 and TRBJ2-7, with 12 bases identical to TRBD2. V shed 6 bases and J 7 bases; nucleotides not matched to a gene: 10. CDR1 and CDR2 from the germline V gene are SGHAT and FQNNGV. This CDR3 spans 15 amino acids. CDR3 loop: CASRILAGGNNEQYF. CDR3 DNA sequence: TGTGCCAGCAGGATCCTAGCGGGGGGGAACAATGAGCAGTACTTC.

The rearrangement links TRBV4-1 to TRBJ1-5; D unresolved. V lost 1 base, J lost 9 bases, and 10 bases lay in between. Germline-derived CDR1 and CDR2 are MGHRA and YSYEKL. The CDR3 covers 13 residues. CDR3 coding DNA: TGCGCCAGCAGCCAAGGATTTTCACGGCCCCAGCATTTT. This translates into CASSQGFSRPQHF.

This clonotype was picked up a small number of times. The chain joins TRBV5-6 to TRBJ2-7, with D unclear. The germline CDR1 and CDR2 sequences are SGHDT and YYEEEE. The CDR3 contains 13 residues. V was cut by 1 base and J by 3 bases, with 8 bases left in between. The CDR3 reads CASSLTLGYEQYF. The CDR3 DNA reads as TGTGCCAGCAGCTTGACTCTAGGCTACGAGCAGTACTTC. The variable domain in full, completed from reference TRBV5-6 and TRBJ2-7, reads DAGVTQSPTHLIKTRGQQVTLRCSPKSGHDTVSWYQQALGQGPQFIFQYYEEEERQRGNFPDRFSGHQFPNYSSELNVNALLLGDSALYLCASSLTLGYEQYFGPGTRLTVT.

The rearrangement links TRBV20-1 to TRBJ1-5; D possibly corresponds to TRBD1 (6 bases). Germline lookup yields CDR1 DFQATT and CDR2 SNEGSKA (reference sequence). With 1 base removed from V and 1 base from J, the gap between germline ends came to 11 bases. The CDR3 sequence is 15 residues long. CDR3 amino acids: CSARVGGLSNQPQHF. The CDR3 DNA reads as TGCAGTGCTAGAGTCGGGGGGCTGAGCAATCAGCCCCAGCATTTT.

As for this clonotype: This may stem from a read error, because a much larger clone lies one nucleotide away. The V and J genes are TRBV29-1 and TRBJ2-6; D not certain. CDR3 length equals 13 residues. Looked up from germline, CDR1 is SQVTM and CDR2 is ANQGSEA. The CDR3 loop reads CGVPQAGANVLTF. CDR3 bases: TGCGGCGTCCCCCAGGCAGGGGCCAACGTCCTGACTTTC.

This clonotype was found a few times. V gene TRBV6-5 combines with J gene TRBJ2-7; D is perhaps TRBD1 or TRBD2 (7 bases each). The CDR3 loop spans 15 amino acids. The germline V and J ends were trimmed by 6 bases and 5 bases, with 20 bases remaining between them. Per germline, CDR1 MNHEY and CDR2 SVGAGI. The CDR3 coding sequence is TGTGCCAGCAGGTCTCTTGGTCAGGGGGGGAACGAGCAGTACTTC. Translating it yields CASRSLGQGGNEQYF.

This clonotype was counted only a few times. The chain has TRBV3-1 and TRBJ2-7; 8 nucleotides line up with TRBD1. Germline CDR1 and CDR2: LGHDT and YNNKEL (reference sequence). Trimming removed 5 bases from V and 0 bases from J; junction bases left unmatched: 9. The CDR3 runs to 16 residues. The CDR3 reads CASSSFPGQASYEQYF. DNA for the CDR3: TGTGCCAGCAGCTCATTTCCGGGACAGGCCTCCTACGAGCAGTACTTC.

With regard to this clonotype: The junction and the germline gene differ at one end; a read error may be behind it. This chain links TRBV4-1 with TRBJ1-1; D not certain. Germline V gene lookup returns CDR1 MGHRA and CDR2 YSYEKL. CDR3 length: 14 amino acids. This chain's CDR3 is CASSQVGVNTEASF. In nucleotides, the CDR3 is TGCGCCAGCAGCCAAGTCGGGGTGAACACTGAAGCTTCCTTT.

There are many counts of this clonotype. This chain connects TRBV12-3 or TRBV12-4 to TRBJ2-7, with 14 bases that match TRBD2. The CDR3 consists of 16 residues. V lost 3 bases, J lost 3 bases, and 4 bases stayed unmatched. The CDR3 nucleotides are TGTGCCAGCAGTTTGGGCGGGACTAGCGGGAGCTACGAGCAGTACTTC. Protein product: CASSLGGTSGSYEQYF.

In its sample, this clonotype was seen many times. V is TRBV24-1 and J is TRBJ2-6; D not certain. Per germline, CDR1 KGHDR and CDR2 SFDVKD. The CDR3 consists of 14 residues. Trimming removed 5 bases from V and 4 bases from J, with 8 bases in between. DNA for the CDR3: TGTGCCACCAGTGTCAGTAGCGGGGCCAACGTCCTGACTTTC. It specifies CATSVSSGANVLTF.

CDR3 region: CASSASGTVGEKLFF. The CDR3 DNA sequence: TGTGCCAGCAGTGCCTCCGGGACAGTCGGGGAAAAACTGTTTTTT. This chain connects TRBV12-3 or TRBV12-4 to TRBJ1-4, with 7 bases matching TRBD1. The CDR3 totals 15 residues. The junction had 11 bases not matched to a gene; V was cut back by 5 bases and J by 8 bases.

The J gene is TRBJ1-2, the V gene TRBV28; D gene ambiguous. Germline V gene sequence: CDR1 MDHEN, CDR2 SYDVKM. V was pared by 7 bases and J by 10 bases, with 22 bases between. This CDR3 comprises 14 residues. The CDR3 sequence is CASIPTVSREDYTF. DNA for the CDR3: TGTGCCAGCATCCCCACAGTATCAAGGGAGGACTACACCTTC.

This clonotype has ten or more counts. The V call is TRBV7-2, the J call TRBJ1-3; perhaps TRBD1 as D (6 bases). The V gene's germline CDR1 is SGHTA and CDR2 FQGNSA. The CDR3 length is 16 residues. The V and J ends lost 3 bases and 2 bases respectively, with 14 bases between them. The CDR3 DNA follows: TGTGCCAGCAGCTTGTTAGGGCAGGGGACTGGAAACACCATATATTTT. This gives the protein CASSLLGQGTGNTIYF. Filled out from reference TRBV7-2 and TRBJ1-3, the complete variable domain reads GAGVSQSPSNKVTEKGKDVELRCDPISGHTALYWYRQSLGQGLEFLIYFQGNSAPDKSGLPSDRFSAERTGGSVSTLTIQRTQQEDSAVYLCASSLLGQGTGNTIYFGEGSWLTVV.

The chain combines TRBV20-1 with TRBJ1-5, with D possibly matching TRBD2 (6 bases). The J call could be wrong; TRBJ2-3 is a better fit for the DNA end. This CDR3 is built from 12 residues. CDR1 DFQATT and CDR2 SNEGSKA come from the germline V gene (reference sequence). CDR3 region: CSAKDGGDTQYF. CDR3 DNA sequence: TGCAGTGCTAAGGACGGAGGGGATACGCAGTATTTT.

The chain links TRBV10-3 to TRBJ2-3, with 7 bases aligning to TRBD1. Germline CDR1 reads ENHRY; CDR2 reads SYGVKD. Losses at the gene ends were 5 bases for V and 2 bases for J; bases not matched to a gene: 10. CDR3 length: 16 residues. CDR3 DNA: TGTGCCATCAGTACAGAACAGGGGACGGTCACAGATACGCAGTATTTT. This codes for CAISTEQGTVTDTQYF.

On this clonotype itself: With a much larger clone just one base away, this may be a read error. Without the conserved terminal phenylalanine or tryptophan, this CDR3 likely stems from a read error. The gene calls are TRBV7-2 and TRBJ1-2; 9 bases line up with TRBD1. V lost 4 bases to trimming and J lost 2 bases; unmatched junction nucleotides: 8. CDR3 length: 16 amino acids. Germline V gene sequence: CDR1 SGHTA, CDR2 FQGNSA. The CDR3 protein is CASSSSPGQGNYGYTL. The CDR3 nucleotides read TGTGCCAGCAGCTCGTCCCCGGGACAGGGAAACTATGGCTACACCCTC.

This chain joins TRBV4-1 and TRBJ1-4, with TRBD1 as a possible D gene (5 bases). Looked up from germline, CDR1 is MGHRA and CDR2 is YSYEKL. V was shortened by 1 base and J by 8 bases, with 17 bases between the two germline ends. The CDR3 has 16 amino acids. The CDR3 region is CASSQVEGRAAEKLFF. CDR3 DNA sequence: TGCGCCAGCAGCCAAGTTGAGGGACGGGCTGCGGAAAAACTGTTTTTT.

For this clonotype: A much larger clonotype is one base distant, so this may be a read error. This rearrangement joins TRBV11-2 to TRBJ1-4; no firm D call. The V end lost 5 bases, the J end lost 8 bases, and 18 bases lay between the germline ends. The CDR3 length is 15 residues. Germline V gives CDR1 SGHAT, CDR2 FQNNGV. The CDR3 DNA sequence: TGTGCCAGCAGCCCTCCTTTCGGCGGTGGCGAAAAACTGTTTTTT. Translating gives CASSPPFGGGEKLFF. The whole variable domain, remainder taken from reference TRBV11-2 and TRBJ1-4, is EAGVAQSPRYKIIEKRQSVAFWCNPISGHATLYWYQQILGQGPKLLIQFQNNGVVDDSQLPKDRFSAERLKGVDSTLKIQPAKLEDSAVYLCASSPPFGGGEKLFFGSGTQLSVL.

This clonotype was seen only once. The J gene is TRBJ2-2, the V gene TRBV7-8; 12 bases line up with TRBD2. The ends lost 6 bases at V and 0 bases at J; junction bases unmatched: 5. The CDR3 consists of 17 residues. Germline V gene data show CDR1 as SGHVS and CDR2 as FQNEAQ. This CDR3 is CASRKGLAGPNTGELFF. Written as DNA, the CDR3 is TGTGCCAGCAGAAAAGGACTAGCGGGGCCGAACACCGGGGAGCTGTTTTTT.

This chain uses TRBV18 with TRBJ2-5, with D hard to call. The CDR3 covers 13 residues. Trimming removed 10 bases from V and 0 bases from J, with 12 bases in between. CDR1 and CDR2 from the germline V gene are KGHSH and LQKENI. CDR3: CATTALYQETQYF. CDR3 nucleotide sequence: TGTGCCACCACTGCACTGTACCAAGAGACCCAGTACTTC. The variable domain in full, with the rest retrieved from reference TRBV18 and TRBJ2-5, is NAGVMQNPRHLVRRRGQEARLRCSPMKGHSHVYWYRQLPEEGLKFMVYLQKENIIDESGMPKERFSAEFPKEGPSILRIQQVVRGDSAAYFCATTALYQETQYFGPGTRLLVL.

This clonotype occurred a few times. V gene TRBV10-3 combines with J gene TRBJ1-2, with D hard to call. CDR3 length equals 13 residues. V lost 10 bases and J lost 3, with 15 bases in between. The germline V gene encodes CDR1 ENHRY and CDR2 SYGVKD. The CDR3 DNA reads as TGTGCCAGTGGAGAAGGGCTCGACTATGGCTACACCTTC. It codes for CASGEGLDYGYTF.

In this sample, this clonotype turned up many times. The chain is built from TRBV10-2 and TRBJ2-7, with 10 bases matching TRBD2. Germline V lookup: CDR1 WSHSY, CDR2 SAAADI. V trimming: 4 bases; J trimming: 0 bases; junction bases outside the gene matches: 3. This CDR3 contains 15 residues. In DNA, the CDR3 is TGCGCCAGCAGTGGGGGGACTAGCGTCTCCTACGAGCAGTACTTC. It specifies CASSGGTSVSYEQYF.

This chain links TRBV10-1 with TRBJ1-4; D is unresolved. Trimming removed 2 bases from V and 0 bases from J, with 7 bases in between. CDR1 and CDR2 from the germline V gene are WNHNN and SYGVQD (reference sequence). This CDR3 is built from 15 residues. CDR3 amino acids: CASSESLATNEKLFF. CDR3 bases: TGCGCCAGCAGTGAGAGCCTCGCAACTAATGAAAAACTGTTTTTT.

On this clonotype itself: Since no conserved phenylalanine or tryptophan closes the CDR3, a read error is the likely cause. The limits of the CDR3 on the DNA are not certain, so only TCRdb's listed CDR3 is given. V gene TRBV7-7 combines with J gene TRBJ2-6; the table gives TRBD2 as D, unverified against the DNA. CDR1 is SSHAT and CDR2 is FNYEAQ in the germline V gene (reference sequence). Including both end residues, the CDR3 is 12 amino acids long. CDR3 region: CASSLEPSGSAA.

This clonotype was counted many times. This chain uses TRBV20-1 with TRBJ1-2; D gene ambiguous. Deletions cut 6 bases from V and 7 bases from J, with 9 bases between. The CDR3 has 10 residues. Germline-derived CDR1 and CDR2 are DFQATT and SNEGSKA (reference sequence). The CDR3 loop reads CSAKPGGYTF. The CDR3 nucleotides read TGCAGTGCAAAGCCCGGTGGCTACACCTTC.

Many counts were recorded for this clonotype. The rearrangement joins TRBV7-2 to TRBJ2-5; a possible D gene is TRBD1 (6 bases). V gave up 1 base and J gave up 0 bases, with 6 bases separating them. This CDR3 is built from 14 residues. Germline CDR1 is SGHTA and CDR2 is FQGNSA. The CDR3: CASSLDRDQETQYF. The CDR3 DNA reads as TGTGCCAGCAGCTTAGACAGGGACCAAGAGACCCAGTACTTC. The full variable domain, in which reference TRBV7-2 and TRBJ2-5 provide the parts outside the CDR3, is GAGVSQSPSNKVTEKGKDVELRCDPISGHTALYWYRQSLGQGLEFLIYFQGNSAPDKSGLPSDRFSAERTGGSVSTLTIQRTQQEDSAVYLCASSLDRDQETQYFGPGTRLLVL.

This clonotype has ten or more counts. CDR3 protein: CASSRGDRDSTEAFF. DNA for the CDR3: TGCGCCAGCAGCAGGGGTGATCGGGATAGCACTGAAGCTTTCTTT. The V gene is TRBV10-1, the J gene TRBJ1-1, with D perhaps TRBD1 (6 bases). V gave up 6 bases and J gave up 4 bases, with 18 bases separating them. The CDR3 has 15 residues. CDR1 and CDR2 (germline): WNHNN, SYGVQD (reference sequence).

This chain connects TRBV28 to TRBJ1-1; D not certain. The CDR3 contains 13 residues. Per germline, CDR1 MDHEN and CDR2 SYDVKM. The V end lost 5 bases, the J end lost 1 base, and 8 bases lay between the germline ends. The CDR3, as DNA: TGTGCCAGCAGTCCCCCGCAGAACACTGAAGCTTTCTTT. The encoded protein is CASSPPQNTEAFF.

This clonotype was picked up many times. The V call is TRBV19, the J call TRBJ2-5; tentatively, D is TRBD1 (5 bases). Trimming cost V 0 bases and J 5 bases, with 16 bases left between them. The CDR3 consists of 16 residues. Germline lookup yields CDR1 LNHDA and CDR2 SQIVND (reference sequence). Written as DNA, the CDR3 is TGTGCCAGTAGTATAGATCAGGGTGGATCGAGGGAGACCCAGTACTTC. This codes for CASSIDQGGSRETQYF.

This chain uses TRBV28 with TRBJ2-7, with a possible D match to TRBD1 (6 bases). CDR1 is MDHEN, CDR2 SYDVKM, per germline. Trimming took off 4 bases at V and 2 bases at J, with 12 bases between the two ends. There are 14 residues in the CDR3. The CDR3 spells CASSWGTGPYEQYF. CDR3 in DNA: TGTGCCAGCAGTTGGGGAACAGGGCCCTACGAGCAGTACTTC.

This clonotype was seen a single time. V gene TRBV29-1 combines with J gene TRBJ2-7, with 12 bases that match TRBD2. Germline CDR1 SQVTM, CDR2 ANQGSEA. After removal of 4 bases from V and 8 bases from J, the junction contained 3 bases not matched to a gene. This CDR3 has 12 residues. The CDR3 region has the DNA TGCAGCGTTGGACTAGCGGGAGAAAAGCAGTACTTC. It specifies CSVGLAGEKQYF.

The J gene is TRBJ2-2, the V gene TRBV2, with TRBD2 identical over 8 bases. The germline CDR1 and CDR2 sequences are SNHLY and FYNNEI. The CDR3 covers 15 residues. Germline trimming cut 7 bases from V and 4 bases from J; bases unmatched to any gene: 8. CDR3 amino acids: CASKYVAGSTGELFF. In DNA, the CDR3 is TGTGCCAGCAAGTACGTAGCGGGAAGCACCGGGGAGCTGTTTTTT.